A single sample gave rise to the 17 T cell receptor beta chains below, sequenced in a study of cytomegalovirus exposure and HLA in healthy donors. 13 Jbeta primers and 60 Vbeta primers were used for the PCR. Sequencing used immunoSEQ multiplex PCR; TCRdb keeps in-frame clones, though not all of them. The sample yields approximately 110,000 clones, 76% seen once. Material for sequencing was PBMCs. These receptor sequences come from a man over 45 in good health and CMV-seronegative.

Of note for this clone: This same CDR3 is encoded by further DNA sequences in the sample. The V gene is TRBV25-1, the J gene TRBJ2-1, with D perhaps matching TRBD1 (6 bases). V gave up 3 bases and J gave up 4 bases, with 10 bases separating them. Germline CDR1 reads MGHDK; CDR2 reads SYGVNS. This CDR3 is 14 amino acids long. The CDR3 nucleotides read TGTGCCAGCAGTGAGTGGACAGCATACAATGAGCAGTTCTTC. Amino acids: CASSEWTAYNEQFF.

Only a few counts were recorded for this clone. The V gene is TRBV10-3, the J gene TRBJ1-1, with 9 bases fitting TRBD1. The CDR3 runs 15 residues. Looked up from germline, CDR1 is ENHRY and CDR2 is SYGVKD. V lost 4 bases to trimming and J lost 7 bases; unmatched junction nucleotides: 10. CDR3 loop: CAISGGTGYMGEAFF. Here the CDR3 DNA reads TGTGCCATCAGTGGGGGGACAGGGTATATGGGTGAAGCTTTCTTT.

J is TRBJ1-6 and V is TRBV6-5; D is unresolved. Germline values: CDR1 MNHEY, CDR2 SVGAGI. CDR3 length: 14 amino acids. Trimming left V 2 bases short and J 3 bases short, with 5 bases between. The CDR3 protein is CASSYRDYNSPLHF. The CDR3 bases are TGTGCCAGCAGTTACCGGGACTATAATTCACCCCTCCACTTT.

The chain combines TRBV7-3 with TRBJ2-3; the match to TRBD1 covers 10 bases. V gave up 5 bases and J gave up 5 bases; unmatched junction bases: 1. CDR1 is SGHTA and CDR2 is FQGTGA in the germline V gene. CDR3 length: 13 residues. In DNA form, the CDR3 reads TGTGCCAGCAGCCGGGACAGGGGAGATACGCAGTATTTT. Translated, it gives CASSRDRGDTQYF. Drawing the rest from reference TRBV7-3 and TRBJ2-3, the complete variable domain is GAGVSQTPSNKVTEKGKYVELRCDPISGHTALYWYRQSLGQGPEFLIYFQGTGAADDSGLPNDRFFAVRPEGSVSTLKIQRTERGDSAVYLCASSRDRGDTQYFGPGTRLTVL.

The V gene is TRBV10-3, the J gene TRBJ1-6; no definite D call. V lost 4 bases, J lost 15 bases, and 16 bases lay in between. This CDR3 has 13 residues. The V gene's germline CDR1 is ENHRY and CDR2 SYGVKD. The CDR3 reads CAISATAQNLLHF. In DNA, the CDR3 is TGTGCCATCAGTGCAACCGCTCAGAATCTCCTCCACTTT.

The chain recombines TRBV14 with TRBJ1-2; TRBD1 matches at 10 bases. This CDR3 is built from 18 residues. J lost 7 bases, V lost 3 bases, and 17 bases had no gene match. CDR1 and CDR2 from the germline V gene are SGHDN and FVKESK. The CDR3 sequence is CASSHLSLVGQGESGYTF. The CDR3 coding sequence is TGTGCCAGCAGCCACTTGAGTCTGGTAGGACAGGGGGAAAGTGGCTACACCTTC.

A single count supports this clone. V gene TRBV6-5 combines with J gene TRBJ1-1; D unresolved. Germline lookup yields CDR1 MNHEY and CDR2 SVGAGI. The CDR3 sequence is 15 residues long. Trimming stripped 0 bases from V and 1 base from J, with 9 bases between. CDR3 DNA sequence: TGTGCCAGCAGTTACTCAGGGCGGGGGAACACTGAAGCTTTCTTT. Residues: CASSYSGRGNTEAFF.

This chain joins TRBV5-1 and TRBJ1-1; D perhaps matches TRBD1 (6 bases). V was trimmed by 0 bases and J by 6 bases, leaving 12 bases between them. The CDR3 totals 14 residues. Looked up from germline, CDR1 is SGHRS and CDR2 is YFSETQ. The CDR3 sequence: CASSLAGGNAEAFF. The CDR3 DNA follows: TGCGCCAGCAGCTTGGCGGGGGGCAACGCTGAAGCTTTCTTT.

The chain recombines TRBV7-2 with TRBJ2-1; possibly TRBD2 for D (5 bases). V dropped 0 bases and J dropped 0 bases, with 9 bases sitting between them. The CDR3 consists of 16 residues. CDR1 SGHTA and CDR2 FQGNSA come from the germline V gene. CDR3 protein: CASSLAAGPSYNEQFF. CDR3 bases: TGTGCCAGCAGCTTAGCGGCGGGCCCCTCCTACAATGAGCAGTTCTTC.

This rearrangement joins TRBV28 to TRBJ2-5; 10 nucleotides agree with TRBD2. V was clipped by 6 bases and J by 4 bases; unmatched bases: 20. The length of the CDR3 is 19 residues. The germline V gene has CDR1 MDHEN and CDR2 SYDVKM. The CDR3 sequence: CASRRMRGLSGGARETQYF. In DNA, the CDR3 is TGTGCCAGCAGGCGAATGCGGGGCCTCAGCGGGGGGGCGAGAGAGACCCAGTACTTC.

This rearrangement joins TRBV7-9 to TRBJ1-5; D ambiguous. Germline CDR1 reads SEHNR; CDR2 reads FQNEAQ (reference sequence). Trimming took 3 bases from V and 5 from J, leaving 8 bases between them. This CDR3 is built from 13 residues. For the CDR3, the DNA is TGTGCCAGCAGCTTCGTGGCGGATCAGCCCCAGCATTTT. It yields the protein CASSFVADQPQHF.

V is TRBV27 and J is TRBJ1-5, with D perhaps TRBD1 (6 bases). Trimming shortened V by 2 bases and J by 7 bases, and 15 bases separated the two germline ends. This CDR3 has 15 residues. Germline lookup yields CDR1 MNHEY and CDR2 SMNVEV (reference sequence). The CDR3 nucleotides read TGTGCCAGCAGTTTAACGGGGGGCGAAGGACAGCCCCAGCATTTT. It is translated as CASSLTGGEGQPQHF.

Concerning this clone: One end of the junction fails to match germline, which may point to a read error. The rearrangement links TRBV7-3 to TRBJ1-1; tentatively, D is TRBD1 (6 bases). The CDR3 loop spans 15 amino acids. Germline CDR1 is SGHTA and CDR2 is FQGTGA. This chain's CDR3 is CSSSLRAGAYGEAFF. The DNA for the CDR3 is TGTTCCAGCAGCTTAAGGGCAGGGGCGTACGGTGAAGCTTTCTTT.

This clone appeared a few times. The chain couples TRBV5-4 to TRBJ2-7; TRBD2 might be the D (5 bases). CDR3 length: 14 amino acids. The germline gives CDR1 SGHNT, CDR2 YYREEE (reference sequence). With 2 bases removed from V and 3 bases from J, the gap between germline ends came to 12 bases. The chain's CDR3 is CASSFGQRNYEQYF. The DNA of the CDR3 is TGTGCCAGCAGCTTTGGGCAGCGGAACTACGAGCAGTACTTC.

The chain is built from TRBV5-1 and TRBJ2-2; D uncertain. This CDR3 region has 16 residues. The V gene's germline CDR1 is SGHRS and CDR2 YFSETQ. Trimming pared 2 bases from V and 1 base from J, leaving 12 bases between. This chain's CDR3 is CASSFQANQNTGELFF. CDR3 coding DNA: TGCGCCAGCAGCTTCCAGGCAAACCAGAACACCGGGGAGCTGTTTTTT.

The rearrangement links TRBV13 to TRBJ2-7, with 8 bases lining up with TRBD2. The germline V gene has CDR1 PRHDT and CDR2 FYEKMQ (reference sequence). The V segment lost 5 bases and the J segment 2 bases; nucleotides outside the gene matches: 8. The length of the CDR3 is 15 residues. CDR3 protein: CASSLDAGGTYEQYF. CDR3 DNA: TGTGCCAGCAGCCTGGACGCGGGGGGTACCTACGAGCAGTACTTC. Full variable domain (outside the CDR3, taken from reference TRBV13 and TRBJ2-7): AAGVIQSPRHLIKEKRETATLKCYPIPRHDTVYWYQQGPGQDPQFLISFYEKMQSDKGSIPDRFSAQQFSDYHSELNMSSLELGDSALYFCASSLDAGGTYEQYFGPGTRLTVT.

This clone showed up just once. Other nucleotide sequences in the sample specify the same CDR3. J is TRBJ1-1 and V is TRBV18; D remains ambiguous. The CDR3 extends over 13 amino acids. Germline V gene data show CDR1 as KGHSH and CDR2 as LQKENI. V was trimmed by 6 bases and J by 1 base, leaving 9 bases between them. Here the CDR3 reads CASSRTGNTEAFF. The CDR3 DNA is TGTGCCAGCTCTCGAACTGGGAACACTGAAGCTTTCTTT.